Here is one TCR beta chain with its context. These data belong to a study of chemoradiotherapy in HPV16-positive cancers. The overall study: Candidate HPV-specific clones and shared TCR motifs came from a couple of HPV16-positive patients.

Profiling relied on immunoSEQ multiplex PCR, and the TCRdb table lists in-frame clones only, not all of them. Of 25,000 to 30,000 clones listed, around 93% are singletons. Repeated repertoire sampling spanned the course of chemoradiotherapy. The CDR3 contains 13 residues. The V gene's germline CDR1 is KGHSH and CDR2 LQKENI. Trimming shortened V by 2 bases and J by 5 bases, and 9 bases separated the two germline ends. Sequenced here: blood, sampled from a patient who underwent chemoradiotherapy. V gene TRBV18 combines with J gene TRBJ2-5; D is unclear. This sequence was found in a human donor with HPV-associated anogenital cancer. The CDR3 DNA is TGTGCCAGCTCACCAGTTACCTTGGAGACCCAGTACTTC. Amino acids: CASSPVTLETQYF.